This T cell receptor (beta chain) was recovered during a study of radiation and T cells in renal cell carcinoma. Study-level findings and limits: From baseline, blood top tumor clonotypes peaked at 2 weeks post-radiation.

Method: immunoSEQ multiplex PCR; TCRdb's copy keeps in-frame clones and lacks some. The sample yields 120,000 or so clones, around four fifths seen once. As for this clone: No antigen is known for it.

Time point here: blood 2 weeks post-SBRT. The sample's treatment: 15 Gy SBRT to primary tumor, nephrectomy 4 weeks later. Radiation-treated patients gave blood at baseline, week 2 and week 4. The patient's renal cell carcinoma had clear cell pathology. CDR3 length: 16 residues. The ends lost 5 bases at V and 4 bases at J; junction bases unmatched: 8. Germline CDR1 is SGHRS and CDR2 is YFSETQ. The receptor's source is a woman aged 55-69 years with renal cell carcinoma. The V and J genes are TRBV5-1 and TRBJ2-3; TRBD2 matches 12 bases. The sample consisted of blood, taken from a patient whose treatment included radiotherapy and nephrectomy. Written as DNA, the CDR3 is TGCGCCAGCAGGCCCACATCTAGCGGGGGGGCAGATACGCAGTATTTT. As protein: CASRPTSSGGADTQYF.